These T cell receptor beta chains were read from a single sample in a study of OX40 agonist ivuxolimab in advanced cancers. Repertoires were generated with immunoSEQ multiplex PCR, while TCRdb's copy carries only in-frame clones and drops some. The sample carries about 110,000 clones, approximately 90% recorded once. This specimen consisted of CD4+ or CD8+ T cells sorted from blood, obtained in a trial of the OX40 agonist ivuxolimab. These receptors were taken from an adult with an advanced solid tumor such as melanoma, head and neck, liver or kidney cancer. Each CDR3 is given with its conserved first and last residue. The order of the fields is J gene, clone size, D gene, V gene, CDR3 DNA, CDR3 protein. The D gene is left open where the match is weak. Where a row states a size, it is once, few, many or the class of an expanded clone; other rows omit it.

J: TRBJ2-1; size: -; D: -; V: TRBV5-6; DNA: TGTGCCAGCAGCTGCCACCCCGGCAACTGCTCCTACAATGAGCAGTTCTTC; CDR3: CASSCHPGNCSYNEQFF
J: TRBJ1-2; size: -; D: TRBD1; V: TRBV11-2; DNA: TGTGCCAGCAGCCTCGGGACAGGGGGCTATGGCTACACCTTC; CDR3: CASSLGTGGYGYTF
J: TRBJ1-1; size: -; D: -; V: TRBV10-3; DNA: TGTGCCATCAGGGAACAGGGAGAGGCTTTCTTT; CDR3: CAIREQGEAFF
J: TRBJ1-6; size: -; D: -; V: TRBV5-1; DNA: TGCGCCAGCAGCTTGGGGGCAGGGTATAATTCACCCCTCCACTTT; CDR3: CASSLGAGYNSPLHF
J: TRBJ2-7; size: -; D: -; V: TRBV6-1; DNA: -; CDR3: CASSTSSSYEQYF
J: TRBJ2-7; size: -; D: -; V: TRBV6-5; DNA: TGTGCCAGCAGGCCCCACGGGGAAGGCTACGAGCAGTACTTC; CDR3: CASRPHGEGYEQYF
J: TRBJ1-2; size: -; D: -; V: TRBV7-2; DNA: TGTGCCAGCAGCCCGGGGCAACCAGTAGTCTACACCTTC; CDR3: CASSPGQPVVYTF
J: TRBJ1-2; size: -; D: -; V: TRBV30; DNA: TGTGCCTGGAGTCAACCTAACTATGGCTACACCTTC; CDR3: CAWSQPNYGYTF
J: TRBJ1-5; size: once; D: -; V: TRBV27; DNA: TGTGCCAGCAGTTTATCAAGGGAGGGCAATCAGCCCCAGCATTTT; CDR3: CASSLSREGNQPQHF
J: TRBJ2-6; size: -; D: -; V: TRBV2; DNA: TGTGCCAGCAGTGTTCTATCTGGGGCCAACGTCCTGACTTTC; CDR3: CASSVLSGANVLTF
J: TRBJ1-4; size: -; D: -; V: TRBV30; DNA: TGTGCCTGGAGTTCAGGGATCCTAACTAATGAAAAACTGTTTTTT; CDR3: CAWSSGILTNEKLFF
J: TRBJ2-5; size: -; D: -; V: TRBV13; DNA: TGTGCCAGCAGCTACGGGGAGACCCAGTACTTC; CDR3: CASSYGETQYF